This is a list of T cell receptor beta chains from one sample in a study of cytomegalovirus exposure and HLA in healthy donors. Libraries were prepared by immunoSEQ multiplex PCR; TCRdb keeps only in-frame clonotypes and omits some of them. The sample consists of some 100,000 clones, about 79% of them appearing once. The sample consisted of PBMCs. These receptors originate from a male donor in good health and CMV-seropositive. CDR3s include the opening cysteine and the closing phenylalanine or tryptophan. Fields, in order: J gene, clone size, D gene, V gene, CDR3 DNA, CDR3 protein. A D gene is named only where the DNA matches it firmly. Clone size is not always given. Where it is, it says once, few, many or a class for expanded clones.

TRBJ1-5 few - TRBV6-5 TGTGCCAGCCAGAGGCAGATTAATCAGCCCCAGCATTTT CASQRQINQPQHF
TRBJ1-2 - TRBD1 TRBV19 TGTGCCAGTAGTTCAGGGGGCAGTAGGTTTGACTATGGCTACACCTTC CASSSGGSRFDYGYTF
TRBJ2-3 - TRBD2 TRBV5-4 TGTGCCAGCAGCTCCGCGGGGGGCTCTTTTCGAGATACGCAGTATTTT CASSSAGGSFRDTQYF
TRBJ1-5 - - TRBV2 TGTGCCAGCAGTTCTCTCGGAGGGAATAGCAATCAGCCCCAGCATTTT CASSSLGGNSNQPQHF
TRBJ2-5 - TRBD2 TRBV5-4 TGTGCCAGCAGCTCCCGAGCTAGCGGGGAAGGGAGAGAGACCCAGTACTTC CASSSRASGEGRETQYF
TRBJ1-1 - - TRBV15 TGTGCCACCCGGTTGAACACTGAAGCTTTCTTT CATRLNTEAFF
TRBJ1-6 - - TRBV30 TGTGCCTGGAGTGGCTCGGGCTCCTATAATTCACCCCTCCACTTT CAWSGSGSYNSPLHF
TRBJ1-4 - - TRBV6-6 TGTGCCAGCAGTTACTCGAGTATTCTTAATGAAAAACTGTTTTTT CASSYSSILNEKLFF
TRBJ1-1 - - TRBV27 TGTGCCAGCGGCTTACAGGGTCTGAGAGGGGCTTTCTTT CASGLQGLRGAFF
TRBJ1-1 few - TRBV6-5 TGTGCCAGCAGTTACTATAATGAAGCTTTCTTT CASSYYNEAFF
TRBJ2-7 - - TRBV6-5 TGTGCCAGCAGTTACTCGAGTAGACAGTACTACGAGCAGTACTTC CASSYSSRQYYEQYF
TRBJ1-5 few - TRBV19 TGTGCCAGTAATTTGAGGGGCAATCAGCCCCAGCATTTT CASNLRGNQPQHF
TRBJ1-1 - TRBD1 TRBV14 TGTGCCAGCAGCCAATGGGGGGCAGGGGGCAACACTGAAGCTTTCTTT CASSQWGAGGNTEAFF
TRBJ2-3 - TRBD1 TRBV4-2 TGTGCCAGCAGCAGACCGGGACAGGGATTGGACGGCACAGATACGCAGTATTTT CASSRPGQGLDGTDTQYF
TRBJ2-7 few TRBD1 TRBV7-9 TGTGCCAGCAGCCTTACAGGGGTTTTTGGGTACGAGCAGTACTTC CASSLTGVFGYEQYF
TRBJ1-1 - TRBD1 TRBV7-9 TGTGCCAGCAGCTTAAGATCGGGGACAGGCTTTAACACTGAAGCTTTCTTT CASSLRSGTGFNTEAFF
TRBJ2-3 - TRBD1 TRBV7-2 TGTGCCAGCAGCTTAGCCCCGGGACAGGGTTGGGGTACGCAGTATTTT CASSLAPGQGWGTQYF